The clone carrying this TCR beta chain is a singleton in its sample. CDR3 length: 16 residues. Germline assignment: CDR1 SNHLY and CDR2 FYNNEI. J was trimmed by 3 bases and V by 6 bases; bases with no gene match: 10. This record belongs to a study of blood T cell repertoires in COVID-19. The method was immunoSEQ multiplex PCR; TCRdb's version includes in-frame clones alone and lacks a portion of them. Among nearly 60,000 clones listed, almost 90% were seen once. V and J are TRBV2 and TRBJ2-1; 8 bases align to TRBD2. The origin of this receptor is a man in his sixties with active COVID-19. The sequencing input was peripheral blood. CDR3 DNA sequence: TGTGCCAGCAGATCTCGGGAGGGCCCATTCTACAATGAGCAGTTCTTC. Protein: CASRSREGPFYNEQFF.